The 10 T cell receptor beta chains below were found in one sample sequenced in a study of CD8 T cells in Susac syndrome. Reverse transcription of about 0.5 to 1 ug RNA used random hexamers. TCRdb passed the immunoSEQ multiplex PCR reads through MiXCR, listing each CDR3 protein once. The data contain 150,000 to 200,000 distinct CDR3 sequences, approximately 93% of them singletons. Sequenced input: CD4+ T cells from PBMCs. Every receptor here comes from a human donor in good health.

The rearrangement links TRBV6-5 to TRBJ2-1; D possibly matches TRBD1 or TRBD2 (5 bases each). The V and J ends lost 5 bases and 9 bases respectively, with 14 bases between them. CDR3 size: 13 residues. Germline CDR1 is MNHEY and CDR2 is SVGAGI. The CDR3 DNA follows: TGTGCCAGCAGTGCGACTGGGGGTAGTGAGCAGTTCTTC. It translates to CASSATGGSEQFF.

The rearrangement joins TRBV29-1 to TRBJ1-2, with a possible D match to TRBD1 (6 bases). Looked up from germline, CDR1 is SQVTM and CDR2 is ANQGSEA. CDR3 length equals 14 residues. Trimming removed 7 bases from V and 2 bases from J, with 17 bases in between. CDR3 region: CSAVTDRGNYGYTF. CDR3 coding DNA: TGCAGCGCCGTAACTGATAGGGGGAACTATGGCTACACCTTC.

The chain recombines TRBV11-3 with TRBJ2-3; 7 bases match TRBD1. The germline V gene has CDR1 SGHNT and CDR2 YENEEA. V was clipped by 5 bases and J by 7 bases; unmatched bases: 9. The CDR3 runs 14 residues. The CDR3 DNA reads TGTGCCAGCAGCAAAGACAGGGTATGGAATACGCAGTATTTT. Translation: CASSKDRVWNTQYF.

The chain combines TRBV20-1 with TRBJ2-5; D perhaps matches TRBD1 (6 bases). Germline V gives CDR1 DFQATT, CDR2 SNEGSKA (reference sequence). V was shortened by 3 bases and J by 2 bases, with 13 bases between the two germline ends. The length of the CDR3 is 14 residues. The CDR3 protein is CSARGWTAQETQYF. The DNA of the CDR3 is TGCAGTGCTAGGGGATGGACAGCTCAAGAGACCCAGTACTTC.

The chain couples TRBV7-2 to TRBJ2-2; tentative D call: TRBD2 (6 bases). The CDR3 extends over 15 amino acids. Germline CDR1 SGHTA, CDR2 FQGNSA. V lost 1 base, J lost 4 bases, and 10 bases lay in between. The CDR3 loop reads CASSLGRGATGELFF. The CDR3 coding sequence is TGTGCCAGCAGCTTAGGGAGGGGCGCCACCGGGGAGCTGTTTTTT.

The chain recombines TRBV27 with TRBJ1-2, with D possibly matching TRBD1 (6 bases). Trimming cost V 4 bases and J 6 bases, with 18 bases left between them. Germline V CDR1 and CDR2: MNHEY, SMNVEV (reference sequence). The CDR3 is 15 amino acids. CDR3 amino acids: CASSSRTDPIDGYTF. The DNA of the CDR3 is TGTGCCAGCAGTTCCCGGACAGATCCTATTGATGGCTACACCTTC.

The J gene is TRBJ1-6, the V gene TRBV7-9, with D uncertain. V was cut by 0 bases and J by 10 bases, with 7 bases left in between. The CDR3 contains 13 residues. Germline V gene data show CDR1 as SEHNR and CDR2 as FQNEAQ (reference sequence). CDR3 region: CASSLALHSPLHF. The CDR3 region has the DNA TGTGCCAGCAGCTTAGCTTTACACTCACCCCTCCACTTT.

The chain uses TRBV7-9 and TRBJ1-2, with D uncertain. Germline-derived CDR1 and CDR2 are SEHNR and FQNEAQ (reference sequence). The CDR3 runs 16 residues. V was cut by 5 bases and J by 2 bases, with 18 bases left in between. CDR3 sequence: CASSAPSRSGNYGYTF. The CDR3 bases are TGTGCCAGCAGCGCTCCATCGAGGTCCGGGAACTATGGCTACACCTTC.

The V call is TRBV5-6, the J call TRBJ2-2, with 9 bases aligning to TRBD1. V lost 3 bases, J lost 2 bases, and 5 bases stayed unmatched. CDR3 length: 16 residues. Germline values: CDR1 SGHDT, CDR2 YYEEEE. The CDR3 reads CASSSPGQGNTGELFF. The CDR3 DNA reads TGTGCCAGCAGCTCACCGGGACAGGGTAACACCGGGGAGCTGTTTTTT.

CDR3 protein: CASSFNREETQYF. In DNA form, the CDR3 reads TGTGCCAGCAGCTTCAACAGGGAAGAGACCCAGTACTTC. V is TRBV7-3 and J is TRBJ2-5; TRBD1 is a possible D gene (6 bases). CDR3 length: 13 residues. V was cut by 3 bases and J by 3 bases, with 8 bases left in between. Per the germline V gene, CDR1 is SGHTA and CDR2 is FQGTGA.